This is a list of T cell receptor beta chains from one sample in a study of cytomegalovirus exposure and HLA in healthy donors. The method was immunoSEQ multiplex PCR; TCRdb's version includes in-frame clones alone and lacks a portion of them. The sample holds roughly 110,000 clones, about 70% seen once. Input material: PBMCs. Receptors originate from a female donor in good health and CMV-seronegative. CDR3s include the opening cysteine and the closing phenylalanine or tryptophan.

len | j_gene | v_gene | CDR3aa
14 | TRBJ2-3 | TRBV6-5 | CASRRDRRTDTQYF
15 | TRBJ2-7 | TRBV18 | CASSLGGGQGYEQYF
15 | TRBJ1-5 | TRBV28 | CASSQTGASNQPQHF
15 | TRBJ2-7 | TRBV10-3 | CAIQEGGQGTYEQYF
13 | TRBJ1-3 | TRBV21-1 | CAKEAGPGNTIYF
14 | TRBJ1-1 | TRBV19 | CASSTGGTNTEAFF
14 | TRBJ1-1 | TRBV5-1 | CASSPVAGRAEAFF
14 | TRBJ1-4 | TRBV29-1 | CSAGDSSDTEKLFF
13 | TRBJ1-1 | TRBV27 | CASSFAKKSEAFF
14 | TRBJ2-5 | TRBV25-1 | CASSERGHQETQYF
14 | TRBJ2-5 | TRBV5-5 | CASSLGSVQETQYF
14 | TRBJ2-1 | TRBV5-1 | CASSLGLESNEQFF
15 | TRBJ2-7 | TRBV4-1 | CASSQGGGSGYEQYF
13 | TRBJ2-4 | TRBV25-1 | CASLGTGENIQYF